The 18 T cell receptor beta chains given below trace back to one sample, sequenced in a study of shared clonotypes between healthy human individuals (dated by TCRdb to the early 2020s). Libraries came from the immunoSEQ multiplex PCR assay. As stored in TCRdb, this immuneACCESS dataset retains in-frame rearrangements with V and J assigned. A fraction of the clones does not appear; measured against another copy, unresolved V genes explain less than half of the discrepancy, and the remainder lacks a known reason. The sample data list about a million clones, and about 72% of these were observed just once. The ten largest clonotypes hold almost 0.9% of the sample. Sequencing was carried out using memory CD4+ T cells from PBMCs. The cell subset or site tag for this specimen amounts to: CD45RA-negative fraction. The receptors originated from a man younger than 35 in good health. Some clones in this sample may be carry-over from other donors' samples.

The rearrangement links TRBV10-3 to TRBJ1-4; a weak D match, TRBD1 (6 bases). The V end was cut by 4 bases, the J end by 8 bases, with 11 bases between. Germline V gene lookup returns CDR1 ENHRY and CDR2 SYGVKD. CDR3 length: 13 amino acids. The CDR3 sequence: CAISVSQGEKLFF. CDR3 in DNA: TGTGCCATCAGTGTCTCACAGGGAGAAAAACTGTTTTTT.

The chain links TRBV10-2 to TRBJ2-5; D gene unclear. CDR1 and CDR2 from the germline V gene are WSHSY and SAAADI. The CDR3 has 14 amino acids. Trimming removed 5 bases at V and 1 base at J, with 11 bases between. The CDR3 is CASSQTDVQETQYF. Written as DNA, the CDR3 is TGCGCCAGCAGTCAAACCGACGTCCAAGAGACCCAGTACTTC.

On this clone itself: The same CDR3 is also encoded by other DNA sequences in this sample. This chain joins TRBV15 and TRBJ2-7; weak D call: TRBD2 (5 bases). The V gene's germline CDR1 is LNHNV and CDR2 YYDKDF (reference sequence). The CDR3 contains 14 residues. The germline V and J ends were trimmed by 0 bases and 3 bases, with 9 bases remaining between them. The chain's CDR3 is CATSRDRGSYEQYF. The CDR3 bases are TGTGCCACCAGCAGAGATCGGGGTAGCTACGAGCAGTACTTC.

V is TRBV7-9 and J is TRBJ1-2; TRBD1 aligns across 7 bases. Germline V lookup: CDR1 SEHNR, CDR2 FQNEAQ (reference sequence). The CDR3 is 14 residues long. Trimming cost V 1 base and J 6 bases; bases outside gene matches: 5. CDR3 amino acids: CASSLVPGGDGYTF. The CDR3 nucleotides are TGTGCCAGCAGCTTAGTCCCAGGGGGAGATGGCTACACCTTC.

The genes are TRBV7-9 and TRBJ2-3, with a possible D match to TRBD1 (5 bases). V dropped 0 bases and J dropped 2 bases, with 15 bases sitting between them. The CDR3 loop spans 17 amino acids. Germline V gene data show CDR1 as SEHNR and CDR2 as FQNEAQ (reference sequence). The CDR3 coding sequence is TGTGCCAGCAGCTTAGCGTGGGGCAGCCTCGCCACAGATACGCAGTATTTT. Amino acids: CASSLAWGSLATDTQYF. The variable domain in full, completed from reference TRBV7-9 and TRBJ2-3, reads DTGVSQNPRHKITKRGQNVTFRCDPISEHNRLYWYRQTLGQGPEFLTYFQNEAQLEKSRLLSDRFSAERPKGSFSTLEIQRTEQGDSAMYLCASSLAWGSLATDTQYFGPGTRLTVL.

Of note for this clone: Other nucleotide sequences in the sample specify the same CDR3. The rearrangement joins TRBV18 to TRBJ2-7; 8 positions agree with TRBD1. The junction had 4 bases not matched to a gene; V was cut back by 0 bases and J by 3 bases. This CDR3 region has 15 residues. The germline gives CDR1 KGHSH, CDR2 LQKENI. The CDR3 here is CASSPPRQGSYEQYF. The CDR3 bases are TGTGCCAGCTCACCACCGCGACAGGGGAGCTACGAGCAGTACTTC.

This chain joins TRBV28 and TRBJ1-5, with 9 positions matching TRBD1. Germline CDR1 MDHEN, CDR2 SYDVKM. This CDR3 is built from 16 residues. J gave up 4 bases and V 5 bases, and 9 bases lay outside the gene matches. CDR3 nucleotide sequence: TGTGCCAGCAGTCCAGAAGGGACAGGGAAAAATCAGCCCCAGCATTTT. Amino acids: CASSPEGTGKNQPQHF.

The rearrangement links TRBV28 to TRBJ1-6; D call uncertain. This CDR3 contains 11 residues. V lost 6 bases to trimming and J lost 8 bases, with 5 bases between them. Germline values: CDR1 MDHEN, CDR2 SYDVKM. The CDR3 region is CASRDDSPLHF. CDR3 in DNA: TGTGCCAGCAGAGATGATTCACCCCTCCACTTT.

The CDR3 nucleotides read TGTGCCAGCAGTTACTCGTCGACTAGCGGGAGTAGGGAGCAGTACTTC. Amino acid sequence: CASSYSSTSGSREQYF. The chain combines TRBV6-5 with TRBJ2-7, with 12 positions matching TRBD2. Trimming took 0 bases from V and 7 from J; bases not matched to a gene: 7. The CDR3 is 16 residues long. Germline CDR1 MNHEY, CDR2 SVGAGI.

The chain employs TRBV27 and TRBJ1-1, with D perhaps TRBD1 (5 bases). The germline V gene encodes CDR1 MNHEY and CDR2 SMNVEV (reference sequence). V shed 7 bases and J shed 0 bases, with 21 bases lying between them. This CDR3 is built from 17 residues. DNA of the CDR3: TGTGCCAGCACCCGATCTGGGACTCCTACAATGAACACTGAAGCTTTCTTT. Translating gives CASTRSGTPTMNTEAFF.

This clone was seen once. The chain links TRBV28 to TRBJ2-5, with D possibly being TRBD1 or TRBD2 (5 bases each). V lost 5 bases and J lost 1, with 14 bases in between. The CDR3 covers 15 residues. CDR1 is MDHEN and CDR2 is SYDVKM in the germline V gene. The CDR3 DNA reads as TGTGCCAGCAGTCTCCAGGGTGGGGGCCAAGAGACCCAGTACTTC. Protein product: CASSLQGGGQETQYF.

J is TRBJ2-7 and V is TRBV5-1; 7 bases agree with TRBD2. Unmatched junction bases numbered 19, after V lost 4 bases and J lost 3 bases. The CDR3 extends over 18 amino acids. From germline, CDR1 is SGHRS and CDR2 YFSETQ. The CDR3 reads CASSPRAGTSATGYEQYF. The DNA of the CDR3 is TGCGCCAGCAGCCCCCGTGCGGGAACTAGCGCGACCGGCTACGAGCAGTACTTC.

In its sample, this clone was seen once. V is TRBV29-1 and J is TRBJ1-3; D is unclear. The CDR3 is 15 amino acids. Germline V lookup: CDR1 SQVTM, CDR2 ANQGSEA. The V and J ends lost 1 base and 0 bases respectively, with 10 bases between them. In nucleotides, the CDR3 is TGCAGCGTTGAAGGGACCCACTTCTCTGGAAACACCATATATTTT. Translated, it gives CSVEGTHFSGNTIYF.

Only one count was recorded for this clone. This chain connects TRBV7-2 to TRBJ1-2, with D unresolved. The length of the CDR3 is 14 residues. Between the trimmed V and J ends, which lost 3 bases and 4 bases, there was a span of 12 bases. Germline CDR1 and CDR2: SGHTA and FQGNSA. The CDR3 nucleotides are TGTGCCAGCAGCTTTCCCCCCCCGACCTATGGCTACACCTTC. Translated: CASSFPPPTYGYTF.

The chain carries TRBV1 and TRBJ2-2; TRBD2, as called in the table, went unchecked against the DNA. TRBV1 is designated a pseudogene. This CDR3 is 15 amino acids long. The DNA for the CDR3 is TGCACCGACCACAGGAATAGCGGGGTACACCGGGGAGCTGTTTTT. Translation gives CTDHRNSGVHRGAVF.

The V and J genes are TRBV10-2 and TRBJ2-3; 12 positions agree with TRBD2. The trim removed 2 bases at V and 2 bases at J, leaving 14 bases unmatched. The CDR3 contains 20 residues. In germline, CDR1 is WSHSY, CDR2 SAAADI. The CDR3 reads CASSELSSGRGIKHTDTQYF. In DNA, the CDR3 is TGCGCCAGCAGTGAGCTGTCTAGCGGGAGGGGTATAAAACACACAGATACGCAGTATTTT.

The chain uses TRBV7-8 and TRBJ2-1; TRBD1 might be the D (5 bases). The CDR3 contains 13 residues. Trimming stripped 5 bases from V and 16 bases from J, with 21 bases between. The germline V gene has CDR1 SGHVS and CDR2 FQNEAQ. The CDR3 reads CASSPLLGQTRFF. CDR3 sequence (DNA): TGTGCCAGCAGCCCCCTTTTGGGGCAAACGCGTTTCTTC.

This clone was found once. The V call is TRBV4-2, the J call TRBJ2-1; the match to TRBD1 covers 10 bases. The CDR3 loop spans 16 amino acids. Germline CDR1 and CDR2: LGHNA and YNFKEQ. Trimming took 1 base from V and 3 from J; bases not matched to a gene: 3. CDR3 protein: CASSQVTGGGYNEQFF. The CDR3 DNA reads TGTGCCAGCAGCCAAGTGACAGGGGGCGGCTACAATGAGCAGTTCTTC.